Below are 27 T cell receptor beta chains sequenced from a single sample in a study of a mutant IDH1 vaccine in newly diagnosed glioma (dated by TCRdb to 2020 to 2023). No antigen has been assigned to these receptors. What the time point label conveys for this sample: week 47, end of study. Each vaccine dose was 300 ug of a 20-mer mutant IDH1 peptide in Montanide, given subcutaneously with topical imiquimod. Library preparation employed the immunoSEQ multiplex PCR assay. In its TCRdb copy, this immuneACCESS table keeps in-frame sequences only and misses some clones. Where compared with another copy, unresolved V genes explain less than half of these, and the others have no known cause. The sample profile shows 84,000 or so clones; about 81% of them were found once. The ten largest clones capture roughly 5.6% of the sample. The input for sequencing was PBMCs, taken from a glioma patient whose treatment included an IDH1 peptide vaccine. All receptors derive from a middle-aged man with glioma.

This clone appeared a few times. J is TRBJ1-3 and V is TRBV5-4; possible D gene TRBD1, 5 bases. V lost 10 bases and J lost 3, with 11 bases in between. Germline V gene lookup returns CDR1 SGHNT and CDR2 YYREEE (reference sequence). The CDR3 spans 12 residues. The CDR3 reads CAVRGGGNTIYF. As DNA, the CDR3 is TGTGCCGTAAGGGGCGGTGGAAACACCATATATTTT.

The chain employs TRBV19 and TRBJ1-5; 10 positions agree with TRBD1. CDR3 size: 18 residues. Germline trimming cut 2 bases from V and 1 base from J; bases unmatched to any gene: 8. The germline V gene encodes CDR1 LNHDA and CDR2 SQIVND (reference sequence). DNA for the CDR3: TGTGCCAGTAGTATACGGGGACAGGGGTTTCTGAGCAATCAGCCCCAGCATTTT. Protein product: CASSIRGQGFLSNQPQHF.

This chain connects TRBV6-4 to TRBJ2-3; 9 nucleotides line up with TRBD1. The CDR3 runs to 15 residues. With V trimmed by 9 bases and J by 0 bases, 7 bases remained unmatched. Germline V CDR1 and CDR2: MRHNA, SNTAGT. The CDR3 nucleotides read TGTGCCAGTAAACGGGACAGGGCTAGCACAGATACGCAGTATTTT. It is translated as CASKRDRASTDTQYF.

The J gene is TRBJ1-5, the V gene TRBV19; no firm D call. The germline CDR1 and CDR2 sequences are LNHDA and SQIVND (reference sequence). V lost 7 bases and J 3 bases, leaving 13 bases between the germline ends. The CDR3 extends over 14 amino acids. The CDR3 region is CASTKQNTNQPQHF. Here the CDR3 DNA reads TGTGCCAGTACGAAACAGAATACCAATCAGCCCCAGCATTTT.

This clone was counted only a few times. CDR3 in amino acids: CASSVEGRLEQFF. In DNA, the CDR3 is TGTGCCAGCAGCGTAGAGGGACGTCTTGAGCAGTTCTTC. The chain joins TRBV9 to TRBJ2-1; either TRBD1 or TRBD2 may fit D (5 bases each). The CDR3 runs to 13 residues. V lost 0 bases and J lost 9, with 10 bases in between. Germline lookup yields CDR1 SGDLS and CDR2 YYNGEE. The full variable domain, rest sourced from reference TRBV9 and TRBJ2-1, is DSGVTQTPKHLITATGQRVTLRCSPRSGDLSVYWYQQSLDQGLQFLIQYYNGEERAKGNILERFSAQQFPDLHSELNLSSLELGDSALYFCASSVEGRLEQFFGPGTRLTVL.

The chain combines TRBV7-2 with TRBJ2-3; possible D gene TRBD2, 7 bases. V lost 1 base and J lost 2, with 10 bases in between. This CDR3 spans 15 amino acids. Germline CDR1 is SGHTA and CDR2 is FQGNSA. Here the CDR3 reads CASSLGGGATDTQYF. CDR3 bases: TGTGCCAGCAGCTTAGGAGGGGGGGCCACAGATACGCAGTATTTT.

The CDR3 DNA sequence: TGTGCCAGCAGCGACGTGGGAACGGGAAACACCATATATTTT. It encodes CASSDVGTGNTIYF. This chain connects TRBV7-6 to TRBJ1-3; D ambiguous. V lost 5 bases to trimming and J lost 4 bases, with 12 bases between them. The V gene's germline CDR1 is SGHVS and CDR2 FNYEAQ. This CDR3 spans 14 amino acids.

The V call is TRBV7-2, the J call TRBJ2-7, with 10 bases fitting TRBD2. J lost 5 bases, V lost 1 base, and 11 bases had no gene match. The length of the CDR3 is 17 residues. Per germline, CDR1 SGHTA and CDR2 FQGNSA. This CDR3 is CASSLDESGRAKDEQYF. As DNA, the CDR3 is TGTGCCAGCAGCTTAGATGAGAGCGGGAGGGCCAAGGACGAGCAGTACTTC.

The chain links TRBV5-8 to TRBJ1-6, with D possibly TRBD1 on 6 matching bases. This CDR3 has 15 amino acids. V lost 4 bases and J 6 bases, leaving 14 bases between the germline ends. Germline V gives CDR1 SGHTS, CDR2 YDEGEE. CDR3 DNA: TGTGCCAGCAGCCTTACAGGGTGGCTTAATTCACCCCTCCACTTT. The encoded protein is CASSLTGWLNSPLHF.

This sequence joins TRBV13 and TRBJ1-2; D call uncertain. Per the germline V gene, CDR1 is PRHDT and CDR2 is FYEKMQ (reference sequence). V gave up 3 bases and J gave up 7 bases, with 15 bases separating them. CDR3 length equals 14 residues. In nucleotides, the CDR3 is TGTGCCAGCAGCTTCCTTATACTGAGCGGTGGCTACACCTTC. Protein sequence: CASSFLILSGGYTF.

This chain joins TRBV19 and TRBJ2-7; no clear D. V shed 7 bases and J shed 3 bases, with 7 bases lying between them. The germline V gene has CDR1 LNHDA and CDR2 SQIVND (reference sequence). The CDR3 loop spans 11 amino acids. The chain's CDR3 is CASKENYEQYF. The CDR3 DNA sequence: TGTGCCAGTAAAGAGAACTACGAGCAGTACTTC. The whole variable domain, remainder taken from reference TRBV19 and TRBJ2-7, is DGGITQSPKYLFRKEGQNVTLSCEQNLNHDAMYWYRQDPGQGLRLIYYSQIVNDFQKGDIAEGYSVSREKKESFPLTVTSAQKNPTAFYLCASKENYEQYFGPGTRLTVT.

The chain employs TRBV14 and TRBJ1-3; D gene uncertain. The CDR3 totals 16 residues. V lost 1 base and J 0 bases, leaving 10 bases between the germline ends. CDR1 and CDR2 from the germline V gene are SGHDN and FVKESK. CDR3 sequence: CASSQVDNYSGNTIYF. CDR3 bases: TGTGCCAGCAGCCAAGTTGACAACTACTCTGGAAACACCATATATTTT.

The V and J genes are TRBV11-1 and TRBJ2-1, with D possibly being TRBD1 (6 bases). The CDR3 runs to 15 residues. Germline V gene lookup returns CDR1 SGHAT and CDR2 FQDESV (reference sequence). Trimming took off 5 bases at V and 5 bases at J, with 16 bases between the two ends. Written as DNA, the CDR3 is TGTGCCAGCAGCCCACGAAAGGGGGTTAACAATGAGCAGTTCTTC. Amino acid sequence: CASSPRKGVNNEQFF. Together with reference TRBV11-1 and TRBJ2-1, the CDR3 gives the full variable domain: EAEVAQSPRYKITEKSQAVAFWCDPISGHATLYWYRQILGQGPELLVQFQDESVVDDSQLPKDRFSAERLKGVDSTLKIQPAELGDSAMYLCASSPRKGVNNEQFFGPGTRLTVL.

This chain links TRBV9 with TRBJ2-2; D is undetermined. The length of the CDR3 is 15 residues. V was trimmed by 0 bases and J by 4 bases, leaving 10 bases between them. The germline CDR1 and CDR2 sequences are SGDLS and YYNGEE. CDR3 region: CASSVADHRTGELFF. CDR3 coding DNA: TGTGCCAGCAGCGTAGCAGACCACCGCACCGGGGAGCTGTTTTTT.

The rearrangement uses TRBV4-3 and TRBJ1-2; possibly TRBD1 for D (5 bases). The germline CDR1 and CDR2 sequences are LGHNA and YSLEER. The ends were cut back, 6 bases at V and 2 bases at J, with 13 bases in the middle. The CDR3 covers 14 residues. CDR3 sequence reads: CASRSSQANYGYTF. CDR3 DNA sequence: TGCGCCAGCAGAAGTTCACAGGCGAACTATGGCTACACCTTC.

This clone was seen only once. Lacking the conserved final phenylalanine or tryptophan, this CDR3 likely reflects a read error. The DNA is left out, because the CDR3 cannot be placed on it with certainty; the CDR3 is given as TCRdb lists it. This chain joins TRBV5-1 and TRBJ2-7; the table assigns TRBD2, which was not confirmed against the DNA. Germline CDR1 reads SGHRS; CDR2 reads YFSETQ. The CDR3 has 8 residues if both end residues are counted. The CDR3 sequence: CASSLAYG.

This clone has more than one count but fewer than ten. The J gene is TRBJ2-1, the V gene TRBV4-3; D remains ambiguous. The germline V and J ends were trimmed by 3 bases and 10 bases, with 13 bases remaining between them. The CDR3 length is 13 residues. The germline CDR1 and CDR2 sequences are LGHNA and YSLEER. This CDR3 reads CASSQTLSTEQFF. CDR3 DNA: TGCGCCAGCAGCCAGACCCTCTCGACCGAGCAGTTCTTC.

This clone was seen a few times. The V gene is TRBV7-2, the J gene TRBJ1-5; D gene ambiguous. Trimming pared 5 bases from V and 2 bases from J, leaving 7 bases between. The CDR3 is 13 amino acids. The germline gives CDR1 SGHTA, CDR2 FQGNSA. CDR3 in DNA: TGTGCCAGCAGCCCCCAGGGCAATCAGCCCCAGCATTTT. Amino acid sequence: CASSPQGNQPQHF.

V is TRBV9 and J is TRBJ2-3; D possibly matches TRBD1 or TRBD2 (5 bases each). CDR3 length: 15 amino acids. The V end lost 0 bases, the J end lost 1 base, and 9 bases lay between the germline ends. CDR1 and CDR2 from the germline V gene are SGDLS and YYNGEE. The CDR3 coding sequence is TGTGCCAGCAGCGTAGACGGGGCGGGCACAGATACGCAGTATTTT. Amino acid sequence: CASSVDGAGTDTQYF.

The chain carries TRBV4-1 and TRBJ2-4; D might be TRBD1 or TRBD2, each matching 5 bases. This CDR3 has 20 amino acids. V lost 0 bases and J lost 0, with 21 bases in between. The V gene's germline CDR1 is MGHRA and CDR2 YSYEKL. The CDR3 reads CASSQDPPSGQRLAKNIQYF. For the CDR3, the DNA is TGCGCCAGCAGCCAAGATCCGCCGAGCGGACAACGGCTAGCCAAAAACATTCAGTACTTC.

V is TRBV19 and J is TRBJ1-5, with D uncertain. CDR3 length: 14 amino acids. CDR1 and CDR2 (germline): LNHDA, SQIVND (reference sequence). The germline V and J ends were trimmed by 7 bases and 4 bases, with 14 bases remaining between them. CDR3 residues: CASTHEGSNQPQHF. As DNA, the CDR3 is TGTGCCAGTACCCATGAGGGTTCAAATCAGCCCCAGCATTTT.

The CDR3 coding sequence is TGTGCCAGCAGTGCAGGACATCGGGGCGGTAATGAAAAACTGTTTTTT. Protein: CASSAGHRGGNEKLFF. The J gene is TRBJ1-4, the V gene TRBV6-1, with a weak D call TRBD1 (5 bases). Germline values: CDR1 MNHNS, CDR2 SASEGT. Between the trimmed V and J ends, which lost 4 bases and 4 bases, there was a span of 16 bases. The CDR3 covers 16 residues.

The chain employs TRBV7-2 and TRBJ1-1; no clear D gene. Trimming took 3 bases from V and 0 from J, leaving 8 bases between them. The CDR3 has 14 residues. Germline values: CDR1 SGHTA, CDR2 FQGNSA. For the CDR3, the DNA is TGTGCCAGCAGCTTGGCTGGGCTGAACACTGAAGCTTTCTTT. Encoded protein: CASSLAGLNTEAFF.

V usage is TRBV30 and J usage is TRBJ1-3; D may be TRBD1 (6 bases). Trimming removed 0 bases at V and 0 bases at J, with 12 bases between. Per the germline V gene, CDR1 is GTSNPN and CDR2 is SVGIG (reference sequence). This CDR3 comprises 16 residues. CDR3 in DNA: TGTGCCTGGAGTGTACAGGGTATGGGCTCTGGAAACACCATATATTTT. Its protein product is CAWSVQGMGSGNTIYF.

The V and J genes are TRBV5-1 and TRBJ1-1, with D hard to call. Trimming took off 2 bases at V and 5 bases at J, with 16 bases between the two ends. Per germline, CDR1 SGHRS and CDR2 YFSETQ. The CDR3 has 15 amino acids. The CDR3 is CASSFLGLGETEAFF. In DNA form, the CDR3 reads TGCGCCAGCAGCTTCCTCGGGTTGGGAGAAACTGAAGCTTTCTTT.

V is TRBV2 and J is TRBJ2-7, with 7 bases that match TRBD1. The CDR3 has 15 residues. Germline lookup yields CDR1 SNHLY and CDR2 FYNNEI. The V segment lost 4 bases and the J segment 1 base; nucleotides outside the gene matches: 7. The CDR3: CASSGQGLVSYEQYF. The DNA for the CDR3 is TGTGCCAGCAGTGGACAGGGTCTTGTGTCCTACGAGCAGTACTTC.

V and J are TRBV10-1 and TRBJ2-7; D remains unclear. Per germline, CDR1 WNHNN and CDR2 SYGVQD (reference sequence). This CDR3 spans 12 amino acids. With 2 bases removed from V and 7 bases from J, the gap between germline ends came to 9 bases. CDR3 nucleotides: TGCGCCAGCAGTGAGACCTCTAGGGAGCAGTACTTC. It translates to CASSETSREQYF.